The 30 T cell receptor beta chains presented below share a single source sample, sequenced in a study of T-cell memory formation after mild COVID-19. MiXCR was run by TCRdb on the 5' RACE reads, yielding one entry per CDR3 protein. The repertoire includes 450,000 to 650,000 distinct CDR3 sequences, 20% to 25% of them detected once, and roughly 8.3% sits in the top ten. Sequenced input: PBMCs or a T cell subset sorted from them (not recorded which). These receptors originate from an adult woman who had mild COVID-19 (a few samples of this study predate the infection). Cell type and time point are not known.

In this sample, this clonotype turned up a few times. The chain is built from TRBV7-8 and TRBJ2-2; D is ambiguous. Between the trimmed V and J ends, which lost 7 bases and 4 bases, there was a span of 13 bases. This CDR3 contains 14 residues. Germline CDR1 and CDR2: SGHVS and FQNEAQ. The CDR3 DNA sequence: TGTGCCAGCACCCACGGAGTGGCCACCGGGGAGCTGTTTTTT. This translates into CASTHGVATGELFF.

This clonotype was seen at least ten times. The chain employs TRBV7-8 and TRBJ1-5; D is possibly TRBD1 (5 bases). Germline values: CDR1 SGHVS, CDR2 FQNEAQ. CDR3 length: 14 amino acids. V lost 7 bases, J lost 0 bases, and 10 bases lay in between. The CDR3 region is CASKLGPSNQPQHF. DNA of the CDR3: TGTGCCAGCAAACTGGGACCTAGCAATCAGCCCCAGCATTTT.

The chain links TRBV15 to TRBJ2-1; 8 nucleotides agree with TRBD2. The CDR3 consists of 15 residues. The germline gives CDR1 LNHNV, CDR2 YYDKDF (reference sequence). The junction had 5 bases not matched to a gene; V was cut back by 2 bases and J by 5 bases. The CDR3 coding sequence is TGTGCCACCAGCAGACGTAGCGGGGTCAACAATGAGCAGTTCTTC. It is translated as CATSRRSGVNNEQFF.

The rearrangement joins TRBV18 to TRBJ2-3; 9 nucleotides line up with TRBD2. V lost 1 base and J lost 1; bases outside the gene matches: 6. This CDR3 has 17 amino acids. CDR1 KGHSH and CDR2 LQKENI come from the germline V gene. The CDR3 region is CASSPLPRTSGTDTQYF. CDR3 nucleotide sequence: TGTGCCAGCTCACCACTCCCGAGGACTAGCGGCACAGATACGCAGTATTTT.

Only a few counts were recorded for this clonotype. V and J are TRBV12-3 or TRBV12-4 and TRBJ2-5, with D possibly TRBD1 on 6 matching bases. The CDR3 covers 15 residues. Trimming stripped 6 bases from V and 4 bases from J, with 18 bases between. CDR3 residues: CASSKNREIGETQYF. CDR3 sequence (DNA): TGTGCCAGCAGCAAAAACAGGGAGATAGGAGAGACCCAGTACTTC.

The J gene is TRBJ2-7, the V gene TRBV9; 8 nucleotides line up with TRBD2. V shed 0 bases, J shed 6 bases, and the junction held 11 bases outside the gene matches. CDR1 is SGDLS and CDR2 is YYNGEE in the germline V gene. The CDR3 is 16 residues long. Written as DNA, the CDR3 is TGTGCCAGCAGCGTAGAGGCTAGCGGGCCCTTCGGCGAGCAGTACTTC. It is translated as CASSVEASGPFGEQYF.

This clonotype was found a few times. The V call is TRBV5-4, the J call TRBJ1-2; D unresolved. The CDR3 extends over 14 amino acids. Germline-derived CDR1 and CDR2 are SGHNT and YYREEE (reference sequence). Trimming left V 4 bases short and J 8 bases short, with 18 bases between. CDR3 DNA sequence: TGTGCCAGCAGCAGCCCAGGCCGGGCAGAAGGCTACACCTTC. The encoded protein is CASSSPGRAEGYTF.

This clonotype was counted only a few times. The CDR3 reads CASSLGWTSGGADTQYF. The CDR3 DNA sequence: TGTGCCAGCAGCTTAGGATGGACTAGCGGGGGAGCAGATACGCAGTATTTT. This sequence joins TRBV7-9 and TRBJ2-3, with 13 bases matching TRBD2. V shed 1 base, J shed 4 bases, and the junction held 5 bases outside the gene matches. CDR1 SEHNR and CDR2 FQNEAQ come from the germline V gene (reference sequence). The CDR3 has 17 residues. Variable domain in full (rest from reference TRBV7-9 and TRBJ2-3): DTGVSQNPRHKITKRGQNVTFRCDPISEHNRLYWYRQTLGQGPEFLTYFQNEAQLEKSRLLSDRFSAERPKGSFSTLEIQRTEQGDSAMYLCASSLGWTSGGADTQYFGPGTRLTVL.

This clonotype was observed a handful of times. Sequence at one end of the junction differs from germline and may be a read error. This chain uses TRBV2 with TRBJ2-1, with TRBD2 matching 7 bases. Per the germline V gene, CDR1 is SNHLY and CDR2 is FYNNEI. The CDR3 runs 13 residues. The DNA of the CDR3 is TGTGCCGGCAGTCCTCAGACTAGCCATGAGCAGTTCTTC. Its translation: CAGSPQTSHEQFF.

The CDR3 here is CASSPYPSSPQYF. In nucleotides, the CDR3 is TGTGCCAGCAGCCCGTACCCTTCCTCGCCCCAGTACTTC. V usage is TRBV7-9 and J usage is TRBJ2-5; D gene uncertain. V was cut by 5 bases and J by 9 bases, with 16 bases left in between. The CDR3 has 13 residues. CDR1 SEHNR and CDR2 FQNEAQ come from the germline V gene (reference sequence).

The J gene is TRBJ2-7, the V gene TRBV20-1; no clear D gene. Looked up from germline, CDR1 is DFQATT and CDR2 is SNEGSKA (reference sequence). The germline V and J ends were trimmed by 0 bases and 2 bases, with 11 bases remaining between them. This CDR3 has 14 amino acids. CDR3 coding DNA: TGCAGTGCTAGAGATTGGGCAGGCCCCTACGAGCAGTACTTC. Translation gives CSARDWAGPYEQYF.

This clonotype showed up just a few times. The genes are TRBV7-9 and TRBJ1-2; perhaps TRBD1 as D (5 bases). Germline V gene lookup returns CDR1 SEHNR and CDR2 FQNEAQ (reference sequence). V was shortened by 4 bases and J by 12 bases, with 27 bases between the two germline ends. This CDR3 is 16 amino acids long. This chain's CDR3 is CASSSAPGLTSIGNTF. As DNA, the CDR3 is TGTGCCAGCAGCTCCGCGCCGGGACTGACAAGTATAGGAAACACCTTC.

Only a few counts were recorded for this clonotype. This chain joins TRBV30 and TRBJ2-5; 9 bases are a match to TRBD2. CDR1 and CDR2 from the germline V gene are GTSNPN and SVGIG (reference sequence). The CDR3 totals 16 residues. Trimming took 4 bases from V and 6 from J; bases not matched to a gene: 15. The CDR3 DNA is TGTGCCTGGAAACGTTTGGTAGCGGGGGAAAGGAAGACCCAGTACTTC. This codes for CAWKRLVAGERKTQYF.

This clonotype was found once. CDR3: CASSFTGGSLNTGELFF. The CDR3 DNA sequence: TGTGCCAGCAGTTTTACCGGAGGTTCCCTGAACACCGGGGAGCTGTTTTTT. The chain has TRBV27 and TRBJ2-2; a possible D gene is TRBD2 (5 bases). The CDR3 length is 17 residues. V lost 3 bases to trimming and J lost 1 base, with 15 bases between them. The V gene's germline CDR1 is MNHEY and CDR2 SMNVEV (reference sequence).

CDR3 sequence reads: CASSLAHTYEQYF. The CDR3 DNA reads as TGTGCCAGCAGTTTAGCTCACACCTACGAGCAGTACTTC. The V and J genes are TRBV12-3 or TRBV12-4 and TRBJ2-7; D unresolved. Trimming took 0 bases from V and 2 from J, leaving 5 bases between them. The CDR3 is 13 residues long.

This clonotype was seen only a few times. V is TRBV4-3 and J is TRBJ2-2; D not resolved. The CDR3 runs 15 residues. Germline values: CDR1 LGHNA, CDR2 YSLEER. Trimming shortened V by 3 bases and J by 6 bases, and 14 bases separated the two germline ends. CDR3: CASSQDSMFSGELFF. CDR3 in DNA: TGCGCCAGCAGCCAGGATTCGATGTTCTCCGGGGAGCTGTTTTTT.

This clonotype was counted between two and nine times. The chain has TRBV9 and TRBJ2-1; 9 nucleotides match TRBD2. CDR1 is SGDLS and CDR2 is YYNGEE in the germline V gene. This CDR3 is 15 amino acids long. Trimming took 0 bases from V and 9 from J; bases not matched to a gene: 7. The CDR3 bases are TGTGCCAGCAGCGTAGGCGGGAGGGCCGAGGGTGAGCAGTTCTTC. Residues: CASSVGGRAEGEQFF.

The CDR3 DNA reads as TGTGCCAGCAGTTTAGTGGGGGGACAGATGAACACTGAAGCTTTCTTT. Translating it yields CASSLVGGQMNTEAFF. The V call is TRBV12-3 or TRBV12-4, the J call TRBJ1-1; 7 bases are shared with TRBD1. With 1 base clipped from V and 0 bases from J, the junction kept 5 bases outside the gene matches. The length of the CDR3 is 16 residues.

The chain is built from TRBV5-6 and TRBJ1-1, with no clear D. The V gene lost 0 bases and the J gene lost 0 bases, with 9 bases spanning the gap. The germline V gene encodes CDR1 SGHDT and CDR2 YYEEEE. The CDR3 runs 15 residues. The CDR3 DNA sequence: TGTGCCAGCAGCTTGGGGGGATATCTGAACACTGAAGCTTTCTTT. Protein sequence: CASSLGGYLNTEAFF.

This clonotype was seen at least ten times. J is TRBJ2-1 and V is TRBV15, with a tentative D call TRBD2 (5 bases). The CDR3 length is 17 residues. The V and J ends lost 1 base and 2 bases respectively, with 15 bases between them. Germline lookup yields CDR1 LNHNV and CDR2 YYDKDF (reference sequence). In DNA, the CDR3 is TGTGCCACCAGCAGAGTGCCTCCCGCGGGCACCTACAATGAGCAGTTCTTC. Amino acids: CATSRVPPAGTYNEQFF.

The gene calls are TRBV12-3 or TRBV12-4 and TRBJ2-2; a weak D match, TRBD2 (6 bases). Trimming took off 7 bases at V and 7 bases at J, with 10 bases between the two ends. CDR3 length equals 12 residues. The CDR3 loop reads CASKTGVGELFF. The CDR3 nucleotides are TGTGCCAGCAAGACGGGGGTCGGGGAGCTGTTTTTT.

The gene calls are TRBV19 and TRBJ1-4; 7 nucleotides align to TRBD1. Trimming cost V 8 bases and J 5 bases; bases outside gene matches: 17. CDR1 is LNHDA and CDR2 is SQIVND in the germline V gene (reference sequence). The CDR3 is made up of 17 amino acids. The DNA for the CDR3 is TGTGCCAGTGGGAGAGACGGGACAGCCCCCCAAAATGAAAAACTGTTTTTT. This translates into CASGRDGTAPQNEKLFF.

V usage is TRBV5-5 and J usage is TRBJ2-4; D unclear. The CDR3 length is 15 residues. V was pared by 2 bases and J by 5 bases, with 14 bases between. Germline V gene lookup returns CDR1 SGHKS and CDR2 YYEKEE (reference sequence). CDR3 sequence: CASSLIRLGENIQYF. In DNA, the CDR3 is TGTGCCAGCAGCTTAATTAGGCTGGGTGAAAACATTCAGTACTTC.

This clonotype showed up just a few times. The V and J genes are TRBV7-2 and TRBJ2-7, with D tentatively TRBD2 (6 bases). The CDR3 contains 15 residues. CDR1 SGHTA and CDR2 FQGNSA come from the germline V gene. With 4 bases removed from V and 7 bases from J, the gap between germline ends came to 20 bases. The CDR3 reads CASSSLRGKQGEQYF. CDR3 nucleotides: TGTGCCAGCAGCTCCCTTCGGGGGAAGCAGGGTGAGCAGTACTTC.

The CDR3: CATSDGGREKLFF. The CDR3 region has the DNA TGTGCCACCAGCGACGGAGGAAGGGAAAAACTGTTTTTT. The rearrangement joins TRBV24-1 to TRBJ1-4; D is undetermined. There are 13 residues in the CDR3. The germline V and J ends were trimmed by 7 bases and 8 bases, with 13 bases remaining between them. Germline V gene sequence: CDR1 KGHDR, CDR2 SFDVKD.

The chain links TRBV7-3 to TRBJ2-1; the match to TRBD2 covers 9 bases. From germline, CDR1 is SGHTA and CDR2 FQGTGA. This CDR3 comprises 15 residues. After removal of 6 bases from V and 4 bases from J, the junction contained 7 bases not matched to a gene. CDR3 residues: CASSLSGRLYNEQFF. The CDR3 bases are TGTGCCAGCAGTTTGAGCGGGAGGCTTTACAATGAGCAGTTCTTC.

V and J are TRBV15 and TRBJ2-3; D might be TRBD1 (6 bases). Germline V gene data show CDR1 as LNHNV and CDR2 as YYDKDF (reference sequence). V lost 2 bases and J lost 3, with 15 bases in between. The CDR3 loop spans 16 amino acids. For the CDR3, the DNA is TGTGCCACCAGCAGACGTCAGGGGAGTGGGACAGATACGCAGTATTTT. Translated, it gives CATSRRQGSGTDTQYF.

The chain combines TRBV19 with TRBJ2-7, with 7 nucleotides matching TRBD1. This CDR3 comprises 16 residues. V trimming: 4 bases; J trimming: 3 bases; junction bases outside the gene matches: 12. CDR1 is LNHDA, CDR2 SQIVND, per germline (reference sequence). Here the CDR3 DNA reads TGTGCCAGTAGTACTCTCCACCGGGACAGAAACTACGAGCAGTACTTC. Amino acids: CASSTLHRDRNYEQYF.

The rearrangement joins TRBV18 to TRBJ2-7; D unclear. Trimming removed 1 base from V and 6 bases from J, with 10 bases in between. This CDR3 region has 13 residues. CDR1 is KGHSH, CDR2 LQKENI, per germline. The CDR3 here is CASSPRQEGEQYF. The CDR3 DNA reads TGTGCCAGCTCACCACGGCAGGAAGGCGAGCAGTACTTC.

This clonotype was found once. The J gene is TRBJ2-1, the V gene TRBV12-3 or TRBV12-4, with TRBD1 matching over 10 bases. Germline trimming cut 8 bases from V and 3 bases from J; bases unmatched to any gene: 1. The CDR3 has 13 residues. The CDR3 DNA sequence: TGTGCCAGCGGGACAGGGGTCTACAATGAGCAGTTCTTC. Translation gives CASGTGVYNEQFF.